Presented here are 5 T cell receptor beta chains from one specimen sequenced in a study of blood T cell repertoires in COVID-19. The protocol was immunoSEQ multiplex PCR, while the TCRdb copy is restricted to in-frame clones and leaves out a portion. The profile shows about 100,000 clones, 75% to 95% of them singletons. Input material: peripheral blood. The receptors stem from a woman aged 30 to 39 with acute or convalescent COVID-19.

The V gene is TRBV19, the J gene TRBJ2-5; TRBD2 might be the D (5 bases). This CDR3 region has 12 residues. Between the trimmed V and J ends, which lost 4 bases and 6 bases, there was a span of 9 bases. Germline lookup yields CDR1 LNHDA and CDR2 SQIVND (reference sequence). CDR3 region: CASSTRGKTQYF. The CDR3 coding sequence is TGTGCCAGTAGTACCCGAGGGAAGACCCAGTACTTC.

J is TRBJ2-1 and V is TRBV6-2 or TRBV6-3, with 10 bases lining up with TRBD2. V was pared by 5 bases and J by 6 bases, with 4 bases of the junction left unmatched. The CDR3 extends over 14 amino acids. Germline CDR1 MNHEY, CDR2 SVGEGT. CDR3 DNA sequence: TGTGCCAGCAGTCAGAGCGGGGGGGCCAATGAGCAGTTCTTC. Its translation is CASSQSGGANEQFF.

CDR3 sequence (DNA): TGTGCCAGCAGCCCACGTAGCGGGAGGGAGGGAGATACGCAGTATTTT. Translating gives CASSPRSGREGDTQYF. The rearrangement joins TRBV9 to TRBJ2-3, with TRBD2 matching 11 bases. CDR3 length equals 16 residues. Looked up from germline, CDR1 is SGDLS and CDR2 is YYNGEE. With V trimmed by 4 bases and J by 5 bases, 9 bases remained unmatched.

The chain carries TRBV28 and TRBJ2-7, with TRBD1 matching over 7 bases. The trim removed 6 bases at V and 5 bases at J, leaving 10 bases unmatched. This CDR3 has 14 residues. Germline-derived CDR1 and CDR2 are MDHEN and SYDVKM. The CDR3 DNA sequence: TGTGCCAGCAGGCCCGGACAGGATAGTGACGAGCAGTACTTC. This encodes CASRPGQDSDEQYF.

This clone has just one count. The rearrangement uses TRBV2 and TRBJ1-2; 8 nucleotides line up with TRBD1. The junction had 6 bases not matched to a gene; V was cut back by 2 bases and J by 4 bases. The CDR3 length is 15 residues. From germline, CDR1 is SNHLY and CDR2 FYNNEI. The DNA for the CDR3 is TGTGCCAGCAGTGAACTTAGTGACAGGGGCTATGGCTACACCTTC. Translating it yields CASSELSDRGYGYTF. Full variable domain (outside the CDR3, taken from reference TRBV2 and TRBJ1-2): EPEVTQTPSHQVTQMGQEVILRCVPISNHLYFYWYRQILGQKVEFLVSFYNNEISEKSEIFDDQFSVERPDGSNFTLKIRSTKLEDSAMYFCASSELSDRGYGYTFGSGTRLTVV.